The next 13 T cell receptor beta chains were all read from a single sample in a study of a mutant IDH1 vaccine in newly diagnosed glioma. Some clones are missing from TCRdb's copy, which holds only in-frame ones; the method was immunoSEQ multiplex PCR. The sample lists some 55,000 clones, around 89% occurring once. Their target antigens are unknown. The time point here: week 5, during vaccination. Topical imiquimod accompanied each vaccine dose, which consisted of 300 ug of mutant IDH1 20-mer peptide. The source material was PBMCs, sampled from a glioma patient whose treatment included an IDH1 peptide vaccine. These receptors were obtained from a woman aged 40 to 49 with glioma.

The V gene is TRBV19, the J gene TRBJ2-1, with TRBD1 identical over 7 bases. The CDR3 extends over 14 amino acids. Unmatched junction bases numbered 10, after V lost 7 bases and J lost 7 bases. CDR1 and CDR2 from the germline V gene are LNHDA and SQIVND (reference sequence). CDR3 nucleotides: TGTGCCAGTAATAGAGACAGGGAATGGAATGAGCAGTTCTTC. Translating it yields CASNRDREWNEQFF.

This rearrangement joins TRBV7-2 to TRBJ2-7; 8 bases are a match to TRBD1. The trim removed 5 bases at V and 7 bases at J, leaving 10 bases unmatched. Germline CDR1 reads SGHTA; CDR2 reads FQGNSA. CDR3 size: 14 residues. The CDR3 reads CASSPYRGVGEQYF. The CDR3 nucleotides are TGTGCCAGCAGCCCATACAGGGGGGTGGGGGAGCAGTACTTC.

The chain has TRBV10-3 and TRBJ2-1; TRBD2 matches 7 bases. The V and J ends lost 8 bases and 1 base, in that order; junction bases with no gene match: 11. The CDR3 length is 16 residues. Germline loops: CDR1 ENHRY, CDR2 SYGVKD. The CDR3 DNA is TGTGCCATCGCTCAGGCGGGAGCGGGATCCTACAATGAGCAGTTCTTC. This encodes CAIAQAGAGSYNEQFF.

V and J are TRBV19 and TRBJ1-4, with TRBD1 matching over 9 bases. Looked up from germline, CDR1 is LNHDA and CDR2 is SQIVND (reference sequence). V lost 1 base, J lost 5 bases, and 2 bases stayed unmatched. CDR3 size: 15 residues. The CDR3 DNA follows: TGTGCCAGTAGTATAGCTGGGACAGGGAATGAAAAACTGTTTTTT. Amino acids: CASSIAGTGNEKLFF.

This clone has just a few counts. The J gene is TRBJ1-1, the V gene TRBV25-1; 9 nucleotides align to TRBD1. V was pared by 2 bases and J by 7 bases, with 5 bases of the junction left unmatched. CDR3 length: 14 amino acids. Germline CDR1 is MGHDK and CDR2 is SYGVNS. CDR3 bases: TGTGCCAGCAGTGAACACAGGGGGCAGAGTGAAGCTTTCTTT. This translates into CASSEHRGQSEAFF.

V is TRBV29-1 and J is TRBJ2-6, with 11 bases matching TRBD1. Germline values: CDR1 SQVTM, CDR2 ANQGSEA. Germline trimming cut 5 bases from V and 0 bases from J; bases unmatched to any gene: 3. The CDR3 length is 16 residues. CDR3 sequence reads: CSVRGTGGSGANVLTF. CDR3 DNA sequence: TGCAGCGTTCGGGGGACAGGGGGCTCTGGGGCCAACGTCCTGACTTTC.

The chain recombines TRBV5-1 with TRBJ2-7, with a weak D call TRBD1 (5 bases). V was cut by 1 base and J by 3 bases, with 11 bases left in between. Germline CDR1 reads SGHRS; CDR2 reads YFSETQ. The CDR3 runs to 14 residues. CDR3 sequence (DNA): TGCGCCAGCAGCTTGTTTGCAGGGAACTACGAGCAGTACTTC. It is translated as CASSLFAGNYEQYF.

In this sample, this clone turned up a few times. The chain recombines TRBV27 with TRBJ1-6; maybe TRBD1 (6 bases). The CDR3 loop spans 15 amino acids. Per the germline V gene, CDR1 is MNHEY and CDR2 is SMNVEV (reference sequence). The ends were cut back, 6 bases at V and 8 bases at J, with 17 bases in the middle. The CDR3 DNA follows: TGTGCCAGCAGCTATTCGGGGGGGCGAGATTCACCCCTCCACTTT. It yields the protein CASSYSGGRDSPLHF.

This chain links TRBV5-5 with TRBJ1-1; D remains ambiguous. In germline, CDR1 is SGHKS, CDR2 YYEKEE (reference sequence). The V end lost 4 bases, the J end lost 1 base, and 5 bases lay between the germline ends. CDR3 length equals 12 residues. CDR3 protein: CASSPANTEAFF. DNA of the CDR3: TGTGCCAGCAGCCCGGCGAACACTGAAGCTTTCTTT.

This rearrangement joins TRBV2 to TRBJ1-2; D might be TRBD1 (5 bases). Trimming stripped 6 bases from V and 4 bases from J, with 15 bases between. Germline loops: CDR1 SNHLY, CDR2 FYNNEI. CDR3 length: 14 amino acids. As DNA, the CDR3 is TGTGCCAGCAGGGACCTGGGACGGATCTATGGCTACACCTTC. Translation gives CASRDLGRIYGYTF.

The chain employs TRBV7-9 and TRBJ1-2; TRBD1 matches at 9 bases. CDR3 length: 14 residues. The V gene end was trimmed by 6 bases and the J gene end by 4 bases; junction bases not matched to a gene: 6. Per the germline V gene, CDR1 is SEHNR and CDR2 is FQNEAQ (reference sequence). The CDR3 sequence is CASSFTGGGYGYTF. DNA of the CDR3: TGTGCCAGCAGTTTTACAGGGGGCGGCTATGGCTACACCTTC.

This sequence joins TRBV6-5 and TRBJ1-1, with D maybe TRBD1 (5 bases). This CDR3 comprises 15 residues. The V end lost 0 bases, the J end lost 4 bases, and 12 bases lay between the germline ends. Per the germline V gene, CDR1 is MNHEY and CDR2 is SVGAGI. The CDR3 protein is CASSYSGGRSTEAFF. For the CDR3, the DNA is TGTGCCAGCAGTTACTCGGGGGGTAGGAGCACTGAAGCTTTCTTT.

This chain joins TRBV2 and TRBJ2-6; 11 nucleotides line up with TRBD2. The CDR3 spans 16 residues. The germline gives CDR1 SNHLY, CDR2 FYNNEI. V lost 10 bases to trimming and J lost 0 bases; unmatched junction nucleotides: 5. This CDR3 reads CATTSGGSSGANVLTF. The CDR3 DNA sequence: TGTGCCACAACTAGCGGGGGAAGCTCTGGGGCCAACGTCCTGACTTTC.